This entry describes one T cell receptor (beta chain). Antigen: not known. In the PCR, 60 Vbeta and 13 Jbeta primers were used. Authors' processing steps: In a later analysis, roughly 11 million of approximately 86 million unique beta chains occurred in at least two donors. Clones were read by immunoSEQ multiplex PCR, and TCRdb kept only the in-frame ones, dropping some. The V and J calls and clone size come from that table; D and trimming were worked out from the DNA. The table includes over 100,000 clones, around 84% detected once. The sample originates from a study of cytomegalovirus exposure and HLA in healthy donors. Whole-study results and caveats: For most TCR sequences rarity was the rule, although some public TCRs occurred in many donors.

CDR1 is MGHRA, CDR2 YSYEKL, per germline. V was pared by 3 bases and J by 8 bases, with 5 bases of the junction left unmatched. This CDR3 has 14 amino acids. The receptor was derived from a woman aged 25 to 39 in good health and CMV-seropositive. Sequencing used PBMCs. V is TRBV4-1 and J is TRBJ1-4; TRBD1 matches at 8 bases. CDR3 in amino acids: CASSHWTGLEKLFF. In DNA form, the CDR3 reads TGCGCCAGCAGCCACTGGACAGGGCTGGAAAAACTGTTTTTT.